A selection of T cell receptor beta chains follows, all from one sample in a study of cytotoxic CD8 clonotypes in ibrutinib-treated CLL. The protocol was immunoSEQ multiplex PCR, while the TCRdb copy is restricted to in-frame clones and leaves out a portion. The sample lists 140,000 or so clones, around three quarters occurring once. The specimen was PBMCs, collected after 12 months of ibrutinib treatment. The receptors were gathered from a human donor with chronic lymphocytic leukemia. Both conserved end residues are trimmed from each CDR3. Each record gives: clone size, D gene, J gene, V gene, CDR3 protein. D genes are given only for firm matches. Expanded clones get a size class; other rows say once, few or many, or leave the size out.

clone_size: NA; d_call: NA; j_call: TRBJ2-7; v_call: TRBV5-6; cdr3_aa: ASSLWDAEEQY
clone_size: NA; d_call: NA; j_call: TRBJ1-1; v_call: TRBV7-9; cdr3_aa: ASSPDLGANAEAF
clone_size: NA; d_call: NA; j_call: TRBJ2-2; v_call: TRBV2; cdr3_aa: ARAYDALNTGELF
clone_size: NA; d_call: TRBD2; j_call: TRBJ2-5; v_call: TRBV6-5; cdr3_aa: ASSSTSGRPQETQY
clone_size: NA; d_call: TRBD2; j_call: TRBJ2-2; v_call: TRBV9; cdr3_aa: ASSIGLAGGNTGELF
clone_size: few; d_call: TRBD2; j_call: TRBJ2-7; v_call: TRBV6-1; cdr3_aa: ASSERYSGSFAYEQY
clone_size: NA; d_call: TRBD1; j_call: TRBJ1-1; v_call: TRBV2; cdr3_aa: ASFRTGGVRVEAF
clone_size: NA; d_call: NA; j_call: TRBJ1-2; v_call: TRBV7-9; cdr3_aa: ASSEGRVYGYT
clone_size: once; d_call: NA; j_call: TRBJ2-3; v_call: TRBV6-5; cdr3_aa: ASSLLLARSAQY
clone_size: NA; d_call: TRBD1; j_call: TRBJ2-7; v_call: TRBV27; cdr3_aa: ASSIPGQGNEQY
clone_size: few; d_call: NA; j_call: TRBJ2-4; v_call: TRBV6-4; cdr3_aa: ASSDSIRGRTKNIQY
clone_size: NA; d_call: NA; j_call: TRBJ2-7; v_call: TRBV14; cdr3_aa: ASSQLPGAVYYEQY
clone_size: NA; d_call: NA; j_call: TRBJ2-7; v_call: TRBV18; cdr3_aa: ASSGGGYEQY
clone_size: NA; d_call: TRBD1; j_call: TRBJ2-2; v_call: TRBV6-6; cdr3_aa: ASSYRWQGESGELF
clone_size: NA; d_call: NA; j_call: TRBJ2-7; v_call: TRBV7-8; cdr3_aa: ASSLSIGSSYEQY
clone_size: NA; d_call: NA; j_call: TRBJ2-2; v_call: TRBV30; cdr3_aa: AWSVSGDTGELF
clone_size: NA; d_call: NA; j_call: TRBJ2-4; v_call: TRBV21-1; cdr3_aa: ASSKACAPISGAKNIQY
clone_size: NA; d_call: NA; j_call: TRBJ2-7; v_call: TRBV4-3; cdr3_aa: ASSQARGTYEQY
clone_size: NA; d_call: NA; j_call: TRBJ2-3; v_call: TRBV9; cdr3_aa: ASSVGGLTDTQY
clone_size: NA; d_call: NA; j_call: TRBJ2-7; v_call: TRBV20-1; cdr3_aa: SARTKGEQY
clone_size: NA; d_call: TRBD1; j_call: TRBJ2-7; v_call: TRBV5-1; cdr3_aa: ASTRGQSSYEQY
clone_size: NA; d_call: TRBD1; j_call: TRBJ2-2; v_call: TRBV27; cdr3_aa: ASNPGQPNTGELF
clone_size: NA; d_call: TRBD2; j_call: TRBJ2-1; v_call: TRBV9; cdr3_aa: ASSVVGGVSYNEQF
clone_size: NA; d_call: TRBD1; j_call: TRBJ2-7; v_call: TRBV18; cdr3_aa: ASSTDRAMSYEQY
clone_size: NA; d_call: NA; j_call: TRBJ2-2; v_call: TRBV18; cdr3_aa: ASSPERGNTGELF
clone_size: NA; d_call: NA; j_call: TRBJ2-5; v_call: TRBV7-2; cdr3_aa: ASSLAHRETQY
clone_size: NA; d_call: NA; j_call: TRBJ2-3; v_call: TRBV9; cdr3_aa: ASSAGGLASTDTQY
clone_size: NA; d_call: NA; j_call: TRBJ2-1; v_call: TRBV10-3; cdr3_aa: AISDPGRNYNEQF
clone_size: NA; d_call: NA; j_call: TRBJ1-2; v_call: TRBV27; cdr3_aa: ASSFLGPSTDGYT
clone_size: NA; d_call: TRBD2; j_call: TRBJ2-1; v_call: TRBV5-1; cdr3_aa: ASNIAGKNNEQF
clone_size: NA; d_call: TRBD1; j_call: TRBJ2-7; v_call: TRBV6-5; cdr3_aa: ASSSRQGEQY
clone_size: NA; d_call: NA; j_call: TRBJ2-5; v_call: TRBV7-2; cdr3_aa: ASSRFREKETQY
clone_size: NA; d_call: TRBD1; j_call: TRBJ1-2; v_call: TRBV15; cdr3_aa: ATSRGQGARYGYT
clone_size: NA; d_call: TRBD1; j_call: TRBJ1-2; v_call: TRBV5-4; cdr3_aa: ASSSSGGGNYGYT
clone_size: NA; d_call: NA; j_call: TRBJ2-7; v_call: TRBV6-5; cdr3_aa: ASSSAGSSYEQY
clone_size: NA; d_call: NA; j_call: TRBJ2-3; v_call: TRBV7-9; cdr3_aa: ASSLEGGGTDTQY
clone_size: NA; d_call: NA; j_call: TRBJ2-7; v_call: TRBV7-2; cdr3_aa: ASSFDGGVAELWEQY
clone_size: NA; d_call: NA; j_call: TRBJ2-7; v_call: TRBV10-3; cdr3_aa: AISSQREEDSYEQY
clone_size: NA; d_call: TRBD1; j_call: TRBJ2-1; v_call: TRBV18; cdr3_aa: ASSPAGQGGWEQF
clone_size: NA; d_call: NA; j_call: TRBJ2-1; v_call: TRBV5-4; cdr3_aa: ASSLILSSVAAVNEQF
clone_size: NA; d_call: TRBD2; j_call: TRBJ2-7; v_call: TRBV15; cdr3_aa: ATSSQLAGFDEQY
clone_size: once; d_call: TRBD2; j_call: TRBJ2-2; v_call: TRBV18; cdr3_aa: ASSSLGLAGNTGELF
clone_size: NA; d_call: TRBD1; j_call: TRBJ2-2; v_call: TRBV10-3; cdr3_aa: AISEQGVTGELF
clone_size: NA; d_call: NA; j_call: TRBJ2-5; v_call: TRBV7-3; cdr3_aa: ASSPTGLQETQY
clone_size: NA; d_call: TRBD1; j_call: TRBJ1-4; v_call: TRBV27; cdr3_aa: ASSLSSGTANEKLF
clone_size: few; d_call: NA; j_call: TRBJ2-7; v_call: TRBV18; cdr3_aa: ASSPRTNAYEQY
clone_size: NA; d_call: NA; j_call: TRBJ1-5; v_call: TRBV27; cdr3_aa: ASSLQGLRNQPQH